Sequencing of this TCR beta chain was carried out in a study of cytomegalovirus exposure and HLA in healthy donors. The PCR used 60 Vbeta and 13 Jbeta primers. The protocol was immunoSEQ multiplex PCR, while the TCRdb copy is restricted to in-frame clones and leaves out a portion. The sample holds approximately 240,000 clones, approximately 84% seen once. V lost 7 bases and J lost 1, with 19 bases in between. CDR3 length: 16 residues. Germline V CDR1 and CDR2: ENHRY, SYGVKD. This clone was detected only a few times. Sequencing was carried out using PBMCs. V gene TRBV10-3 combines with J gene TRBJ1-1; tentatively, D is TRBD1 (6 bases). The sequence was obtained from a woman in her 40s in good health and CMV-seronegative. The CDR3 nucleotides are TGTGCCATCAATCCTTCGGGGGGCCGACGGAACACTGAAGCTTTCTTT. This encodes CAINPSGGRRNTEAFF.